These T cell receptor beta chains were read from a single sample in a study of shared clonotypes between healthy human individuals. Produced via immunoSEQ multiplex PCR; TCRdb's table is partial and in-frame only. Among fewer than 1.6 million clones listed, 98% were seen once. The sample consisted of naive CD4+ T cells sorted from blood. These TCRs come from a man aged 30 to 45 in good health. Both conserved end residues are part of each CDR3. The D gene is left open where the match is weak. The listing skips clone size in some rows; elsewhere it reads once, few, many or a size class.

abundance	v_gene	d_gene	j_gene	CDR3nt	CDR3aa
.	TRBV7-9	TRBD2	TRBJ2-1	TGTGCCAGCAGCTTAAAGGGGACTAGCGGGAGCAATGAGCAGTTCTTC	CASSLKGTSGSNEQFF
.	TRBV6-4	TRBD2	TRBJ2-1	TGTGCCAGCAGTCACCAGGTAGCGGGAGGGTTGGATGAGCAGTTCTTC	CASSHQVAGGLDEQFF
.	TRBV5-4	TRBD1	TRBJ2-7	TGTGCCAGCACCCCCGGACAGGGATCTCGCGAGCAGTACTTC	CASTPGQGSREQYF
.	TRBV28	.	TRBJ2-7	TGTGCCAGCAGTTTCCCCACGGTGGCTCAGCAGTACTTC	CASSFPTVAQQYF
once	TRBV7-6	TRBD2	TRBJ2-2	TGTGCCAGCAGCTTAGTTGCCGTAGCGGGAGTGGGCTCCGGGGAGCTGTTTTTT	CASSLVAVAGVGSGELFF
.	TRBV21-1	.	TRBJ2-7	TGTGCCAGCAGCAAAGGGTGGTCCCTTCCGGGCTCCTACGAGCAGTACTTC	CASSKGWSLPGSYEQYF
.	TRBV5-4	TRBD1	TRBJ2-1	TGTGCCAGCAGCCGAGACAGGGGGAGAATCTACAATGAGCAGTTCTTC	CASSRDRGRIYNEQFF
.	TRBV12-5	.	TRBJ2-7	TGTGCTAGTGGCCAGGAAGTTCCCCCCTCCTTC	CASGQEVPPSF
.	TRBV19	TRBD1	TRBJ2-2	TGTGCCAGTAGTAATGGGCAGGGGGCTAACACCGGGGAGCTGTTTTTT	CASSNGQGANTGELFF
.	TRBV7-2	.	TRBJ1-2	TGTGCCAGCAGCTTAGATAGTGCGGTTCCCCCGGGGAAGGATGGCTACACCTTC	CASSLDSAVPPGKDGYTF
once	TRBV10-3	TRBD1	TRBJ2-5	TGTGCCATCAGTGAGTCGAGGGACAGGGTAAACCGAGAGACCCAGTACTTC	CAISESRDRVNRETQYF
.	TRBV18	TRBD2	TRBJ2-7	TGTGCCAGCTCACGCTCTCTGGCCTTCTCGCGGGAGAAACACGAGCAGTACTTC	CASSRSLAFSREKHEQYF
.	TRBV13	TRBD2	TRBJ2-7	TGTGCCAGCAGTTTTAGCGGGAGGGTCTCCTACGAGCAGTACTTC	CASSFSGRVSYEQYF
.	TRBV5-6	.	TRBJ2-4	TGTGCCAGCAGCTTGGCTCGACAGCTTCAAAACATTCAGTACTTC	CASSLARQLQNIQYF
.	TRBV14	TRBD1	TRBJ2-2	TGTGCCAGCAGCCTCTGGGACAGGGTACCCGGGGAGCTGTTTTTT	CASSLWDRVPGELFF
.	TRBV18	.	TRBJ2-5	TGTGCCAGCTCACCAGTGGGGGACCAAGAGACCCAGTACTTC	CASSPVGDQETQYF
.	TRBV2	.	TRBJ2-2	TGTGCCAGCAGCTACCAGTTAATACAAGGGTCCACCGGGGAGCTGTTTTTT	CASSYQLIQGSTGELFF
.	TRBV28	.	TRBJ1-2	TGTGCCAGCAGTCCCTTGGGTGGCTACACCTTC	CASSPLGGYTF
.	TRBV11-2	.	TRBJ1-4	TGTGCCAGCAGCCGATTTGGGCTTGGGGAAAAACTGTTTTTT	CASSRFGLGEKLFF
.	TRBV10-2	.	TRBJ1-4	TGCGCCAGCAGTGAGGTGGAAGTCAACGAAAAACTGTTTTTT	CASSEVEVNEKLFF
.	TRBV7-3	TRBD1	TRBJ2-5	TGTGCCAGCAGCAGCGGACAGGGGCGGCAAGAGACCCAGTACTTC	CASSSGQGRQETQYF
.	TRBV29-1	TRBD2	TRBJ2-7	TGCAGCGCGAAGACTAGCGGGAGGACCTACGAGCAGTACTTC	CSAKTSGRTYEQYF
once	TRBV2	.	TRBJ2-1	TGTGCCAGCATGCCGGATGAGCACTCCTACAATGAGCAGTTCTTC	CASMPDEHSYNEQFF
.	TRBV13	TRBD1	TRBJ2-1	TGTGCCAGCAGCCCCCGCGGCAGGGGGTTCCACAATGAGCAGTTCTTC	CASSPRGRGFHNEQFF
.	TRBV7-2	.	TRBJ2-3	TGTGCCAGCAGCTTTTCGACAGGGGCGGGGGGTACGCAGTATTTT	CASSFSTGAGGTQYF
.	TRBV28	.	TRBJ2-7	TGTGCCAGCAGCCTCCGAGGACACTACGAGCAGTACTTC	CASSLRGHYEQYF
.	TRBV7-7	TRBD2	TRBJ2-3	TGTGCTAGCAGCCCCCTAGCGGGAATCACAGATACGCAGTATTTT	CASSPLAGITDTQYF
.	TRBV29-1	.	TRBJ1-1	TGCAGCGTCGGAACCGGGACATTGAACACTGAAGCTTTCTTT	CSVGTGTLNTEAFF
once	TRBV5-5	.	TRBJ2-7	TGTGCCAGCAGCTTGGCCGGTGGATTCTACGAGCAGTACTTC	CASSLAGGFYEQYF
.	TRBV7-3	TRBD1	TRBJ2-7	TGTGCCAGCAGCCCTCCAGGGGGCGAGCAGTACTTC	CASSPPGGEQYF
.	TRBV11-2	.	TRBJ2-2	TGTGCCAGCAGCCCAGGGGACCGCAGGGCCGGGGAGCTGTTTTTT	CASSPGDRRAGELFF
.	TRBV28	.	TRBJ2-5	TGTGCCAGCAGTCCCCTGGGACAACACCAGTACTTC	CASSPLGQHQYF
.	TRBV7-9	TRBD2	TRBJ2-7	TGTGCCAGCAGCCGAAGCCTCAGCGGGAGTTTCCACGAGCAGTACTTC	CASSRSLSGSFHEQYF
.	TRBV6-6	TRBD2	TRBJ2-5	TGTGCCAGCAGCAGGACTAGCGTCCAAGAGACCCAGTACTTC	CASSRTSVQETQYF
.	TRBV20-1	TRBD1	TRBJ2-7	TGCAGTGCTAGACCGGGACAGGGGCAGTACTTC	CSARPGQGQYF
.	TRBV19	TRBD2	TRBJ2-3	TGTGCCAGTAGCGGACTAGCGGGGTCAGATACGCAGTATTTT	CASSGLAGSDTQYF
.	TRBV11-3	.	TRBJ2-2	TGTGCCAGCAGCTTAGATGCGGGATTCGGGGAGCTGTTTTTT	CASSLDAGFGELFF
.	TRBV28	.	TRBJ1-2	TGTGCCAGCAGTCAGGGATTTGGCTACACCTTC	CASSQGFGYTF
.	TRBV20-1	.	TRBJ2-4	TGCAGTGCTGTCGGGAAAAACATTCAGTACTTC	CSAVGKNIQYF
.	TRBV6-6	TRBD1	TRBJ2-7	TGTGCCAGCAGTTTAGCCGGGACAGGGATCGAGCAGTACTTC	CASSLAGTGIEQYF
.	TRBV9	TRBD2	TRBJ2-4	TGTGCCAGCAGCGGAGGACTAGCGGAACTAGCCAAAAACATTCAGTACTTC	CASSGGLAELAKNIQYF
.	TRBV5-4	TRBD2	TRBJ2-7	TGTGCCAGCAGCTTGCGCGGGAGAGGGTACGAGCAGTACTTC	CASSLRGRGYEQYF
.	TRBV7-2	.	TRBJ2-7	TGTGCCAGCAGCTACGGGGGCCTTTACGAGCAGTACTTC	CASSYGGLYEQYF
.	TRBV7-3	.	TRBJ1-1	TGTGCCAGCAGCTTATTGGGTTCCCCAGGAAAAACTGAAGCTTTCTTT	CASSLLGSPGKTEAFF
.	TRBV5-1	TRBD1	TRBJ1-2	TGCGCCAGCAGCCCGGACAGGCCAGGCTACACCTTC	CASSPDRPGYTF
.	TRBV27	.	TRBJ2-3	TGTGCCAGCAGTTTAATGCCTGACGGGAGCACAGATACGCAGTATTTT	CASSLMPDGSTDTQYF
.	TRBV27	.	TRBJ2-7	TGTGCCAGCAGTCCCCGGATCTATTATACCTACGAGCAGTACTTC	CASSPRIYYTYEQYF
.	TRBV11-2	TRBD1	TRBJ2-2	TGTGCCAGCAGCCAGGGACAGGGGGCGGCCGGGGAGCTGTTTTTT	CASSQGQGAAGELFF
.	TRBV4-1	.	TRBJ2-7	TGCGCCAGCAGCCAATCCTCGACAGGTAACTCCTACGAGCAGTACTTC	CASSQSSTGNSYEQYF
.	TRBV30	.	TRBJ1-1	TGTGCCTGTAGTGGAGAAAGAGCTTTCTTT	CACSGERAFF
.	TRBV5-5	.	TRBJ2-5	TGTGCCAGCAGCTTATCCCTTAGCGGAAGCCCCCAAGAGACCCAGTACTTC	CASSLSLSGSPQETQYF